The sequence of this TCR beta chain was determined in a study of human T cells and chemical hapten exposure. TCRdb itself ran the RACE reads through MiXCR, one entry per CDR3 protein. The table lists about 77,000 distinct CDR3 sequences, around 9.4% of them singletons. This sample's time point: healthy volunteer bleed at 6 weeks. It was from unfractionated whole blood that total RNA was extracted. The CDR3 loop spans 11 amino acids. CDR1 is MNHEY and CDR2 is SVGAGI in the germline V gene. Trimming cost V 6 bases and J 6 bases, with 6 bases left between them. This TCR was sampled from a female donor in good health. Some clones in this sample may be carry-over from other donors' samples. The chain is built from TRBV6-5 and TRBJ2-1, with D tentatively TRBD2 (5 bases). Sequencing used whole blood. CDR3 amino acids: CASRRGNEQFF. The CDR3 DNA follows: TGTGCCAGCAGACGGGGCAATGAGCAGTTCTTC.